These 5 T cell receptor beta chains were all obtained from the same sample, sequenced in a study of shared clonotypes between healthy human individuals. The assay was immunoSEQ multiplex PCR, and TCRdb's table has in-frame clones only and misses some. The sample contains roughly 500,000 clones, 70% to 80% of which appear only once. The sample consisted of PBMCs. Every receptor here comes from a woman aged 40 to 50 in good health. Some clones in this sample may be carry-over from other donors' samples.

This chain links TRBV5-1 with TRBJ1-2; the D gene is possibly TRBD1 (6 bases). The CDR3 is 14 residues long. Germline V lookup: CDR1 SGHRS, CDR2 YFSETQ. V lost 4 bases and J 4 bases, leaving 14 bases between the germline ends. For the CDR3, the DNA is TGCGCCAGCAGCGTCACAGCGGACAGCTATGGCTACACCTTC. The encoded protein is CASSVTADSYGYTF.

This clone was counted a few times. The CDR3 DNA reads as TGTGCCAGCAGCTTTTTTAGCGGGAGTGGAGATACGCAGTATTTT. This sequence encodes CASSFFSGSGDTQYF. The rearrangement uses TRBV5-4 and TRBJ2-3; 9 bases line up with TRBD2. Germline V gives CDR1 SGHNT, CDR2 YYREEE (reference sequence). J gave up 5 bases and V 2 bases, and 6 bases lay outside the gene matches. CDR3 length: 15 amino acids.

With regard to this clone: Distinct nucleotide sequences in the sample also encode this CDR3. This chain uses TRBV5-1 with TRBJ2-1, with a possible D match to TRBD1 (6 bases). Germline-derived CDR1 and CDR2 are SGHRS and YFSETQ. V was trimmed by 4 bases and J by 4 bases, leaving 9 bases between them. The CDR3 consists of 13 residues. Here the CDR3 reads CASSLQGYNEQFF. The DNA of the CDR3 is TGCGCCAGCAGCCTACAGGGATACAATGAGCAGTTCTTC.

The CDR3, as DNA: TGTGCCAGCTCACCGCTCGCCCCCCTGAACACCGGGGAGCTGTTTTTT. This translates into CASSPLAPLNTGELFF. This rearrangement joins TRBV18 to TRBJ2-2; no definite D call. The V end was cut by 3 bases, the J end by 1 base, with 12 bases between. The CDR3 extends over 16 amino acids. Germline values: CDR1 KGHSH, CDR2 LQKENI.

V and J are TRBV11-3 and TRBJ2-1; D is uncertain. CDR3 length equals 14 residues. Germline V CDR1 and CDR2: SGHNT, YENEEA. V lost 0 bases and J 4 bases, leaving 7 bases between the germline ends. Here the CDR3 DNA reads TGTGCCAGCAGCTTAGATGGCCCGTACAATGAGCAGTTCTTC. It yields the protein CASSLDGPYNEQFF.